This TCR beta chain was sequenced during a study of CD8 T cells in ankylosing spondylitis. The CDR3 is made up of 13 amino acids. CDR1 GTSNPN and CDR2 SVGIG come from the germline V gene (reference sequence). The ends lost 3 bases at V and 1 base at J; junction bases unmatched: 0. This clonotype was detected only a few times. One entry per CDR3 protein results from TCRdb running MiXCR on the 5' RACE reads. The sample has some 130,000 distinct CDR3 sequences; 7% to 8% are singletons. The clonotype was recovered from a female donor with ankylosing spondylitis or in good health (not recorded which). This chain uses TRBV30 with TRBJ2-7, with TRBD2 identical over 10 bases. The source material was blood, either unsorted or a sorted T cell fraction (not recorded which). The CDR3 spells CAWRTSGSYEQYF. In DNA form, the CDR3 reads TGTGCCTGGAGGACTAGCGGGTCCTACGAGCAGTACTTC.